The rows below give T cell receptor beta chains drawn from one sample of a study of cytomegalovirus exposure and HLA in healthy donors. TCRdb's table, derived via immunoSEQ multiplex PCR, lists solely in-frame clones and lacks some. This sample yields about 120,000 clones, of which 85% are seen a single time; about 2% belongs to the top ten. The sequenced sample consisted of PBMCs. The receptor set was obtained from a woman aged 30 to 39 in good health and CMV-seronegative. Both conserved end residues are part of each CDR3. The order of the fields is clone size, V gene, J gene, D gene, CDR3 protein, CDR3 DNA. The D gene is left open where the match is weak. Size is stated for part of the rows, as once, few or many counts, or as a class when the clone is expanded.

clone_size: .
v_call: TRBV5-8
j_call: TRBJ1-2
d_call: .
cdr3_aa: CASSLGGGAKGYTF
cdr3_nt: TGTGCCAGCAGCTTGGGCGGGGGCGCGAAGGGCTACACCTTC

clone_size: .
v_call: TRBV13
j_call: TRBJ1-4
d_call: .
cdr3_aa: CASSPGQTRLAEKLFF
cdr3_nt: TGTGCCAGCAGCCCCGGACAGACCCGGTTGGCTGAAAAACTGTTTTTT

clone_size: .
v_call: TRBV5-1
j_call: TRBJ1-1
d_call: .
cdr3_aa: CASSSQGGLNTEAFF
cdr3_nt: TGCGCCAGCAGCTCCCAAGGGGGACTGAACACTGAAGCTTTCTTT

clone_size: .
v_call: TRBV7-2
j_call: TRBJ1-5
d_call: TRBD1
cdr3_aa: CASSSHRGVGQPQHF
cdr3_nt: TGTGCCAGCAGCTCACACAGGGGTGTTGGTCAGCCCCAGCATTTT

clone_size: .
v_call: TRBV5-4
j_call: TRBJ1-1
d_call: .
cdr3_aa: CASSLGQGAEAFF
cdr3_nt: TGTGCCAGCAGCTTGGGGCAGGGCGCTGAAGCTTTCTTT

clone_size: .
v_call: TRBV5-1
j_call: TRBJ2-3
d_call: TRBD2
cdr3_aa: CASTRLAGAPSTQYF
cdr3_nt: TGCGCCAGCACCCGACTAGCGGGGGCGCCGAGTACGCAGTATTTT

clone_size: .
v_call: TRBV10-1
j_call: TRBJ1-4
d_call: TRBD1
cdr3_aa: CASSDPGGGQTFSTTNEKLFF
cdr3_nt: TGCGCCAGCAGTGACCCGGGTGGGGGACAGACTTTTTCCACAACTAATGAAAAACTGTTTTTT

clone_size: .
v_call: TRBV5-6
j_call: TRBJ1-1
d_call: TRBD1
cdr3_aa: CASSFTGGHDTEAFF
cdr3_nt: TGTGCCAGCAGCTTTACAGGGGGGCATGACACTGAAGCTTTCTTT

clone_size: once
v_call: TRBV19
j_call: TRBJ1-5
d_call: .
cdr3_aa: CASSIDSYSNQPQHF
cdr3_nt: TGTGCCAGTAGTATCGACAGTTATAGCAATCAGCCCCAGCATTTT

clone_size: .
v_call: TRBV5-6
j_call: TRBJ2-7
d_call: TRBD2
cdr3_aa: CASSPGRGAYEQYF
cdr3_nt: TGTGCCAGCAGCCCCGGGAGGGGAGCCTACGAGCAGTACTTC

clone_size: .
v_call: TRBV7-2
j_call: TRBJ2-1
d_call: .
cdr3_aa: CASSFGQTNNEQFF
cdr3_nt: TGTGCCAGCAGCTTTGGACAAACTAACAATGAGCAGTTCTTC

clone_size: .
v_call: TRBV27
j_call: TRBJ2-7
d_call: .
cdr3_aa: CASSFFASSYEQYF
cdr3_nt: TGTGCCAGCAGTTTTTTCGCGAGTTCCTACGAGCAGTACTTC

clone_size: .
v_call: TRBV2
j_call: TRBJ1-5
d_call: TRBD1
cdr3_aa: CASSADRGLQPQHF
cdr3_nt: TGTGCCAGCAGCGCCGACAGGGGGCTCCAGCCCCAGCATTTT

clone_size: .
v_call: TRBV18
j_call: TRBJ2-1
d_call: .
cdr3_aa: CASSPISGGGDEQFF
cdr3_nt: TGTGCCAGCTCACCGATCAGCGGCGGCGGCGATGAGCAGTTCTTC

clone_size: .
v_call: TRBV6-6
j_call: TRBJ1-1
d_call: .
cdr3_aa: CASSYTPVGGDTEAFF
cdr3_nt: TGTGCCAGCAGTTACACGCCGGTAGGAGGGGACACTGAAGCTTTCTTT

clone_size: .
v_call: TRBV10-3
j_call: TRBJ2-2
d_call: TRBD2
cdr3_aa: CAISAGGLASNTGELFF
cdr3_nt: TGTGCCATCAGTGCGGGGGGACTAGCGTCGAACACCGGGGAGCTGTTTTTT

clone_size: .
v_call: TRBV19
j_call: TRBJ2-1
d_call: .
cdr3_aa: CASSKPTGIGNEQFF
cdr3_nt: TGTGCCAGTAGTAAACCAACCGGGATTGGGAATGAGCAGTTCTTC

clone_size: .
v_call: TRBV9
j_call: TRBJ2-4
d_call: .
cdr3_aa: CASSAPWDGGAKNIQYF
cdr3_nt: TGTGCCAGCAGCGCCCCGTGGGACGGGGGAGCCAAAAACATTCAGTACTTC

clone_size: .
v_call: TRBV11-2
j_call: TRBJ2-1
d_call: TRBD1
cdr3_aa: CASSLGHRGRNEQFF
cdr3_nt: TGTGCCAGCAGCTTAGGGCACAGGGGTCGCAATGAGCAGTTCTTC

clone_size: .
v_call: TRBV6-6
j_call: TRBJ2-1
d_call: TRBD1
cdr3_aa: CASGGTGGIDEQFF
cdr3_nt: TGTGCCAGCGGGGGGACAGGGGGTATAGATGAGCAGTTCTTC

clone_size: .
v_call: TRBV7-2
j_call: TRBJ1-2
d_call: .
cdr3_aa: CASRQPGDYGYTF
cdr3_nt: TGTGCCAGCAGACAGCCAGGGGATTATGGCTACACCTTC

clone_size: .
v_call: TRBV18
j_call: TRBJ1-2
d_call: TRBD1
cdr3_aa: CASSHDRVHGYTF
cdr3_nt: TGTGCCAGCTCCCACGACAGGGTGCATGGCTACACCTTC

clone_size: .
v_call: TRBV4-1
j_call: TRBJ2-2
d_call: .
cdr3_aa: CASSQSWGAGELFF
cdr3_nt: TGCGCCAGCAGCCAGAGCTGGGGGGCCGGGGAGCTGTTTTTT

clone_size: .
v_call: TRBV19
j_call: TRBJ1-1
d_call: .
cdr3_aa: CASSIVPGLNTEAFF
cdr3_nt: TGTGCCAGTAGTATAGTCCCAGGGCTGAACACTGAAGCTTTCTTT

clone_size: .
v_call: TRBV15
j_call: TRBJ2-3
d_call: .
cdr3_aa: CATSREGRGGGTDTQYF
cdr3_nt: TGTGCCACCAGCAGAGAAGGTAGAGGGGGTGGCACAGATACGCAGTATTTT

clone_size: .
v_call: TRBV7-8
j_call: TRBJ1-4
d_call: TRBD1
cdr3_aa: CASSLGTGFDEKLFF
cdr3_nt: TGTGCCAGCAGCTTAGGGACAGGGTTCGACGAAAAACTGTTTTTT

clone_size: .
v_call: TRBV2
j_call: TRBJ2-1
d_call: .
cdr3_aa: CASSPHRPSSYNEQFF
cdr3_nt: TGTGCCAGCAGCCCGCACAGGCCCAGCTCCTACAATGAGCAGTTCTTC

clone_size: .
v_call: TRBV6-6
j_call: TRBJ1-5
d_call: .
cdr3_aa: CASRTQNQPQHF
cdr3_nt: TGTGCCAGCAGGACTCAGAATCAGCCCCAGCATTTT

clone_size: .
v_call: TRBV2
j_call: TRBJ2-7
d_call: .
cdr3_aa: CASSEPRVTYEQYF
cdr3_nt: TGTGCCAGCAGTGAACCCAGGGTAACCTACGAGCAGTACTTC

clone_size: many
v_call: TRBV11-2
j_call: TRBJ2-7
d_call: .
cdr3_aa: CASSTLQGPFTEQYF
cdr3_nt: TGTGCCAGCAGCACCCTACAGGGCCCCTTCACCGAGCAGTACTTC

clone_size: few
v_call: TRBV6-6
j_call: TRBJ2-7
d_call: TRBD2
cdr3_aa: CASSSPLAGISYEQYF
cdr3_nt: TGTGCCAGCAGTTCGCCACTAGCGGGGATTTCCTACGAGCAGTACTTC

clone_size: .
v_call: TRBV15
j_call: TRBJ2-5
d_call: TRBD1
cdr3_aa: CATSTDRGGETQYF
cdr3_nt: TGTGCCACCAGCACCGACAGGGGCGGTGAGACCCAGTACTTC

clone_size: .
v_call: TRBV25-1
j_call: TRBJ2-4
d_call: TRBD2
cdr3_aa: CASSESGGGIAKNIQYF
cdr3_nt: TGTGCCAGCAGTGAATCGGGGGGAGGGATTGCCAAAAACATTCAGTACTTC

clone_size: .
v_call: TRBV11-3
j_call: TRBJ2-1
d_call: TRBD1
cdr3_aa: CASSTGTGTGGKDEQFF
cdr3_nt: TGTGCCAGCAGCACCGGAACCGGGACAGGGGGCAAGGATGAGCAGTTCTTC

clone_size: .
v_call: TRBV7-2
j_call: TRBJ1-1
d_call: TRBD1
cdr3_aa: CASRVTGAATEAFF
cdr3_nt: TGTGCCAGCAGAGTCACAGGGGCGGCCACTGAAGCTTTCTTT

clone_size: .
v_call: TRBV14
j_call: TRBJ1-3
d_call: TRBD1
cdr3_aa: CASSPRQGVSGNTIYF
cdr3_nt: TGTGCCAGCAGCCCTAGACAGGGGGTCTCTGGAAACACCATATATTTT

clone_size: .
v_call: TRBV19
j_call: TRBJ1-1
d_call: .
cdr3_aa: CASSTGRGTEAFF
cdr3_nt: TGTGCCAGTAGTACAGGGCGGGGCACTGAAGCTTTCTTT

clone_size: few
v_call: TRBV27
j_call: TRBJ1-6
d_call: .
cdr3_aa: CASSFSTGDSPLHF
cdr3_nt: TGTGCCAGCAGTTTCTCGACAGGCGATTCACCCCTCCACTTT

clone_size: .
v_call: TRBV29-1
j_call: TRBJ2-7
d_call: TRBD1
cdr3_aa: CSVAPGQPYEQYF
cdr3_nt: TGCAGCGTCGCACCGGGACAGCCCTACGAGCAGTACTTC